This T cell receptor (beta chain) was found in a study of T cells in Graves' hyperthyroidism and ophthalmopathy. Authors of the study amplified TCR beta CDR3 regions from RNA transcripts. First-round RT-PCR with HTBI primers amplified the TCR CDR3 region. TCRdb ran MiXCR on the multiplex PCR reads and lists one entry per CDR3 protein. The top ten hold roughly a sixth of the sample, which has 600,000 to 850,000 distinct CDR3 sequences, about 17% seen once. These patients, aged 18 to 65, had recently diagnosed hyperthyroidism lasting under 2 months. Investigators excluded patients with uncontrolled infection, other autoimmune disease, pregnancy or lactation. For the diagnoses, clinical symptoms, serum thyroxine and TRAb, thyroid ultrasound and orbital computed tomography were used. The authors obtained PBMCs from more than 8 ml of fresh peripheral blood. Trimming shortened V by 6 bases and J by 2 bases, and 8 bases separated the two germline ends. CDR3 length: 12 amino acids. In germline, CDR1 is SNHLY, CDR2 FYNNEI.

In this sample, this clonotype turned up many times. This chain joins TRBV2 and TRBJ2-7, with D uncertain. The clonotype comes from a woman aged 50 to 60 with Graves' hyperthyroidism that later progressed to Graves' ophthalmopathy. Sequencing used blood. The CDR3 loop is CASRPTTYEQYF. CDR3 DNA: TGTGCCAGCAGGCCGACGACCTACGAGCAGTACTTC.